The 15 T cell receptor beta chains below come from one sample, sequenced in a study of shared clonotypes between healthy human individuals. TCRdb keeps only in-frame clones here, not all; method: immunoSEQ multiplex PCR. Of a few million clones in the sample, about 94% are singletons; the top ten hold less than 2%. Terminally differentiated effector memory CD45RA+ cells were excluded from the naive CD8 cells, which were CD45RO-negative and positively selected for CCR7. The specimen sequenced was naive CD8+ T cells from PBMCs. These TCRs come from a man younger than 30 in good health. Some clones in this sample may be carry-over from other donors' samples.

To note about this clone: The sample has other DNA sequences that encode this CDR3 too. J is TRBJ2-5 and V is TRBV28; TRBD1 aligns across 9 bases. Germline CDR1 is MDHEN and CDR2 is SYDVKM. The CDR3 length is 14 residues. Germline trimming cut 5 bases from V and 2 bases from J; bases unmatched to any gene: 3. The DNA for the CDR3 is TGTGCCAGCAGTCAGACAGGGGGACAAGAGACCCAGTACTTC. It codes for CASSQTGGQETQYF.

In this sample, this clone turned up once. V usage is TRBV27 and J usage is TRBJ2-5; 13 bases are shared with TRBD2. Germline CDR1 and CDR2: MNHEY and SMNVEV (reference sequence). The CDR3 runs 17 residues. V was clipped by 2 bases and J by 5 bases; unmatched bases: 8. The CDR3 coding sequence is TGTGCCAGCAGTTTAGTTCCGGGACTAGCGGGACGTGAGACCCAGTACTTC. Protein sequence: CASSLVPGLAGRETQYF.

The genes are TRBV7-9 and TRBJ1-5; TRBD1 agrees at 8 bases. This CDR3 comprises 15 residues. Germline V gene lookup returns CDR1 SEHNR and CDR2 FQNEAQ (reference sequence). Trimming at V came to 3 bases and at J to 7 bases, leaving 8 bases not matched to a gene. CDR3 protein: CASSLGGQGDQPQHF. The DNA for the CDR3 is TGTGCCAGCAGCTTGGGCGGACAGGGTGACCAGCCCCAGCATTTT.

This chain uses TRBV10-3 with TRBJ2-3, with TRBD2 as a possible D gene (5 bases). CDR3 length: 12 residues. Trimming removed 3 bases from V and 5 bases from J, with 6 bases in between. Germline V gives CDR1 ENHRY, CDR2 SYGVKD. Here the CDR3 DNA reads TGTGCCATCAGTGATGAGGGAGATACGCAGTATTTT. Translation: CAISDEGDTQYF.

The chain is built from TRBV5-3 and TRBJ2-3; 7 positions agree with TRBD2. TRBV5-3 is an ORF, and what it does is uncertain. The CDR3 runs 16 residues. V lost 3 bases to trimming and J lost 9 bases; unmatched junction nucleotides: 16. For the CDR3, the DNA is TGTGCCAGAAGCTGGAGGGGCGGGAGTATTATCGGGACGCAGTATTTT. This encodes CARSWRGGSIIGTQYF.

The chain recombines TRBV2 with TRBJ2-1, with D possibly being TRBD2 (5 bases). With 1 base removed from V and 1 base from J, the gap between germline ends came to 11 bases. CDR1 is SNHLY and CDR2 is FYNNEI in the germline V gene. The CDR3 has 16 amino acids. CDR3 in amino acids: CASSEGTSWSYNEQFF. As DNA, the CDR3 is TGTGCCAGCAGTGAAGGCACTAGTTGGTCCTACAATGAGCAGTTCTTC.

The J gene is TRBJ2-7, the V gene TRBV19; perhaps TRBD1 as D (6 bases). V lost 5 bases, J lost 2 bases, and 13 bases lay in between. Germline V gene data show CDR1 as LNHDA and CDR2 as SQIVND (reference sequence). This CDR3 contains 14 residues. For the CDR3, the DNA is TGTGCCAGTAGTGACTTACAGGGCCCCTACGAGCAGTACTTC. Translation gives CASSDLQGPYEQYF.

For the CDR3, the DNA is TGTGCCAGCAGAGCCACCAGGGTGAACACTGAAGCTTTCTTT. It translates to CASRATRVNTEAFF. The chain uses TRBV27 and TRBJ1-1, with D possibly being TRBD1 (5 bases). V lost 6 bases and J lost 0, with 11 bases in between. This CDR3 spans 14 amino acids. Germline V gives CDR1 MNHEY, CDR2 SMNVEV (reference sequence).

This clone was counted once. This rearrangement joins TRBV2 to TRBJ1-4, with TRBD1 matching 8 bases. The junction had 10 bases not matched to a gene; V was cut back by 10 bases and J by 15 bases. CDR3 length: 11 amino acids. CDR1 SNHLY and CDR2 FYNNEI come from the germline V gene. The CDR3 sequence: CAISTGGRVFF. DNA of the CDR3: TGTGCCATTTCAACAGGGGGACGAGTGTTTTTT. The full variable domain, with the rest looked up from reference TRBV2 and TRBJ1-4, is EPEVTQTPSHQVTQMGQEVILRCVPISNHLYFYWYRQILGQKVEFLVSFYNNEISEKSEIFDDQFSVERPDGSNFTLKIRSTKLEDSAMYFCAISTGGRVFFGSGTQLSVL.

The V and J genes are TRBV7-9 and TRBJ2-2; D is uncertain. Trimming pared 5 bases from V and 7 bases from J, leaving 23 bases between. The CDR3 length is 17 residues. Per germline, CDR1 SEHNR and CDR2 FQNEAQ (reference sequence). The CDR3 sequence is CASSPKDPELASGELFF. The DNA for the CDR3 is TGTGCCAGCAGCCCTAAGGACCCAGAACTCGCTAGCGGGGAGCTGTTTTTT.

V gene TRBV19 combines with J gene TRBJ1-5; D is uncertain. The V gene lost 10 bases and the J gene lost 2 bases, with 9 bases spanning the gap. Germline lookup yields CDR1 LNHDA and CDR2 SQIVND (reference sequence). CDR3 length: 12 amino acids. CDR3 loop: CATESGNQPQHF. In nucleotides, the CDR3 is TGTGCCACCGAGAGCGGCAATCAGCCCCAGCATTTT.

The CDR3 DNA is TGTGCCATCAGTGTATCGACAGTGAAAAGCTCCTACGAGCAGTACTTC. Its protein is CAISVSTVKSSYEQYF. The chain couples TRBV10-3 to TRBJ2-7, with a tentative D call TRBD1 (5 bases). CDR1 is ENHRY, CDR2 SYGVKD, per germline. Deletions cut 4 bases from V and 0 bases from J, with 16 bases between. The CDR3 runs to 16 residues.

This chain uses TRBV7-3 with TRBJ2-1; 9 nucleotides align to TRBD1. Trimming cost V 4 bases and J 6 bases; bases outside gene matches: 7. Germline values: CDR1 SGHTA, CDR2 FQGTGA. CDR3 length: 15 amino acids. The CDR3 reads CASSSRDRDINEQFF. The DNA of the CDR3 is TGTGCCAGCAGCTCCCGGGACAGGGATATCAATGAGCAGTTCTTC.

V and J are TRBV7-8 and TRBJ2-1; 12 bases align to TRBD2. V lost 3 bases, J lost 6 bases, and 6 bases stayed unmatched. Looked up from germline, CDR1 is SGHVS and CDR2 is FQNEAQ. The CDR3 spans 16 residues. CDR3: CASSLPGLAGFNEQFF. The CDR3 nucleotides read TGTGCCAGCAGCTTGCCTGGACTAGCGGGATTCAATGAGCAGTTCTTC. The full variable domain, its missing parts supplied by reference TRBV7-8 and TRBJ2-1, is GAGVSQSPRYKVAKRGQDVALRCDPISGHVSLFWYQQALGQGPEFLTYFQNEAQLDKSGLPSDRFFAERPEGSVSTLKIQRTQQEDSAVYLCASSLPGLAGFNEQFFGPGTRLTVL.

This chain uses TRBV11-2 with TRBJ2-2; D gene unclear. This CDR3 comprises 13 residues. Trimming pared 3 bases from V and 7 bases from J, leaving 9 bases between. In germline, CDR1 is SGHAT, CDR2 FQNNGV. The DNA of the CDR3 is TGTGCCAGCAGCTTGGCCGTGGGCGGGGAGCTGTTTTTT. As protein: CASSLAVGGELFF.